This paragraph covers one T cell receptor beta chain sequence. Its specificity is unknown. V was clipped by 2 bases and J by 5 bases, with 7 bases between them. CDR3 length equals 12 residues. The sample belongs to a study of T cell responses to AZD1222 COVID-19 vaccine. General observations from the study: Baseline testing showed seropositivity in only six AZD1222 recipients.

Sequenced by immunoSEQ multiplex PCR; TCRdb stores in-frame clones only, minus some. The sample carries 54,000 or so clones, 87% recorded once. The sequencing here drew on peripheral blood, taken on day 0 of AZD1222 vaccination. The genes are TRBV12-3 or TRBV12-4 and TRBJ2-7; TRBD1 is a possible D gene (6 bases). The sequence derives from an adult in good health. In DNA, the CDR3 is TGTGCCAGCAGTTTAAACAGGGACGAGCAGTACTTC. It specifies CASSLNRDEQYF.